In this sample, the clone carrying this TCR beta chain turned up a few times. Its specificity is not known. The same CDR3 can be traced to other DNA sequences in this sample. The entry originates in a study of beta chain features in type 1 diabetes. On the study more broadly: Age, gender, cell numbers and subset yield matched between patients and controls.

Findings of the study overall: For Type 1 diabetes patients, all four CD4+ subsets carried TCRB CDR3s that were moderately but significantly shorter. The question left open here concerned HLA type influencing TCRB rearrangement. Researchers reported that naive, central memory and Treg TCRB repertoires appeared more similar in patients than in healthy donors.

The sequenced template was cDNA made from the entire isolated RNA. The table came from immunoSEQ multiplex PCR; TCRdb's copy has only in-frame clones and leaves some out. In the table there are around 650,000 clones, about an eighth of which are singletons. Sequences were obtained from naive CD4+ T cells from blood. This clonotype was obtained from a man between 25 and 39 years old with type 1 diabetes.

Here the CDR3 reads CASRADSGNTIYF. The CDR3 bases are TGTGCCAGCAGGGCGGACAGTGGAAACACCATATATTTT. V usage is TRBV2 and J usage is TRBJ1-3; a possible D gene is TRBD1 (6 bases). V dropped 6 bases and J dropped 3 bases, with 9 bases sitting between them. The CDR3 covers 13 residues. Germline V gene lookup returns CDR1 SNHLY and CDR2 FYNNEI.